This TCR beta chain was captured in a study of blood T cell repertoires in COVID-19. Study as a whole: Samples came from the United States, Italy and Spain, spanning acute and convalescent COVID-19.

Authors' processing steps: For nucleated cells, counts were estimated from reference gene primer amplification. Produced via immunoSEQ multiplex PCR; TCRdb's table is partial and in-frame only. Clone size and the V and J calls come from that table; the DNA yielded D and trimming. The table shows under 300,000 clones, with around four fifths occurring only once. In its sample, this clone was seen once. The CDR3 sequence is 15 residues long. V was pared by 0 bases and J by 2 bases, with 11 bases between. Germline V gene sequence: CDR1 SGDLS, CDR2 YYNGEE. This chain connects TRBV9 to TRBJ1-2, with a tentative D call TRBD1 (6 bases). This TCR derives from a middle-aged man with acute or convalescent COVID-19. Sequencing was performed on peripheral blood. The DNA for the CDR3 is TGTGCCAGCAGCGTAGCCAGGGGCGGCAACTATGGCTACACCTTC. Its translation is CASSVARGGNYGYTF.